This T cell receptor beta chain originates from a study of regulatory T cells. Germline values: CDR1 SGHVS, CDR2 FQNEAQ. V lost 5 bases and J lost 8, with 18 bases in between. This CDR3 has 15 residues. Findings and caveats of the study: Regulatory T cells showed the strongest V-J pair restriction and V/J gene skewing among patient repertoires. In CD3G-deficient patients, conventional CD4+ T cells were enriched for hydrophobic CDR3 residues at positions 6 and 7.

The primer mix had 52 TRBV and 13 TRBJ primers. Sequencing was performed with immunoSEQ multiplex PCR; in TCRdb, only in-frame clones are kept and a portion is missing. The table has tens of thousands of clones, 89% seen once; the top ten hold 2.4%. Note on this clone: Its antigen is undetermined.

V gene TRBV7-8 combines with J gene TRBJ1-4; D not certain. The receptor comes from a person aged 18-29 years with CD3G deficiency. The source material was conventional CD4+ T cells sorted from blood. The chain's CDR3 is CASSLDGAAPEKLFF. The DNA of the CDR3 is TGTGCCAGCAGCCTGGACGGCGCGGCCCCGGAAAAACTGTTTTTT.